This is a list of T cell receptor beta chains from one sample in a study of T cell changes during pregnancy in multiple sclerosis. Data came from immunoSEQ multiplex PCR; TCRdb stores just in-frame clones and leaves some out. The table has 40,000 to 50,000 clones, 84% seen once. The input for sequencing was CD4+ T cells from peripheral blood mononuclear cells, taken before pregnancy. All receptors derive from a female donor with multiple sclerosis, enrolled in a pregnancy study. CDR3s include the opening cysteine and the closing phenylalanine or tryptophan. The order of the fields is CDR3 length, D gene, clone size, V gene, J gene, CDR3 DNA, CDR3 protein. A D gene is named only where the DNA matches it firmly. Part of the rows lack a size; the others show once, few, many or a class for expanded clones.

CDR3 length: 16
D gene: TRBD1
clone size: -
V gene: TRBV4-3
J gene: TRBJ2-7
CDR3 DNA: TGCGCCAGCAGCCGGGAGCCGACAGGGTACCAAATGGAGCAGTACTTC
CDR3 protein: CASSREPTGYQMEQYF

CDR3 length: 14
D gene: TRBD1
clone size: -
V gene: TRBV7-2
J gene: TRBJ2-5
CDR3 DNA: TGTGCCAGCAGCCTGGACAGGCTCCAAGAGACCCAGTACTTC
CDR3 protein: CASSLDRLQETQYF

CDR3 length: 14
D gene: -
clone size: once
V gene: TRBV9
J gene: TRBJ2-7
CDR3 DNA: TGTGCCAGCAGCGTAGGTAGTAGGGGAGGCGAGCAGTACTTC
CDR3 protein: CASSVGSRGGEQYF

CDR3 length: 16
D gene: TRBD2
clone size: -
V gene: TRBV18
J gene: TRBJ2-7
CDR3 DNA: TGTGCCAGCTCACCGGCTAGCGGGAGCATGAGGGACGAGCAGTACTTC
CDR3 protein: CASSPASGSMRDEQYF

CDR3 length: 15
D gene: TRBD1
clone size: -
V gene: TRBV7-8
J gene: TRBJ1-5
CDR3 DNA: TGTGCCAGCAGCCGAGGGGGCTTACGCAATCAGCCCCAGCATTTT
CDR3 protein: CASSRGGLRNQPQHF

CDR3 length: 16
D gene: -
clone size: -
V gene: TRBV25-1
J gene: TRBJ2-2
CDR3 DNA: TGTGCCAGCAGTGAAGGAGGTGCGGGGAACACCGGGGAGCTGTTTTTT
CDR3 protein: CASSEGGAGNTGELFF

CDR3 length: 16
D gene: TRBD2
clone size: -
V gene: TRBV6-5
J gene: TRBJ2-3
CDR3 DNA: TGTGCCAGCAGTTCGCTAAGCGGGAGCGGCACAGATACGCAGTATTTT
CDR3 protein: CASSSLSGSGTDTQYF

CDR3 length: 12
D gene: -
clone size: -
V gene: TRBV10-3
J gene: TRBJ2-5
CDR3 DNA: TGTGCCATCAGTGACAAAAAAGAGACCCAGTACTTC
CDR3 protein: CAISDKKETQYF

CDR3 length: 13
D gene: -
clone size: -
V gene: TRBV7-6
J gene: TRBJ2-7
CDR3 DNA: TGTGCCAGCAGCGCCCAACAGGGATCCGAGCAGTACTTC
CDR3 protein: CASSAQQGSEQYF

CDR3 length: 16
D gene: -
clone size: -
V gene: TRBV18
J gene: TRBJ2-3
CDR3 DNA: TGTGCCAGCTCACCACCTAACAGGGCTAGCACAGATACGCAGTATTTT
CDR3 protein: CASSPPNRASTDTQYF

CDR3 length: 13
D gene: -
clone size: once
V gene: TRBV7-2
J gene: TRBJ1-1
CDR3 DNA: TGTGCCAGCAGCTTAGAGTTGGCTGGGGAGGCTTTCTTT
CDR3 protein: CASSLELAGEAFF

CDR3 length: 15
D gene: -
clone size: -
V gene: TRBV6-1
J gene: TRBJ1-5
CDR3 DNA: TGTGCCAGCAGTGAGTCATCAGGGGTGTATCAGCCCCAGCATTTT
CDR3 protein: CASSESSGVYQPQHF

CDR3 length: 14
D gene: -
clone size: -
V gene: TRBV7-9
J gene: TRBJ2-3
CDR3 DNA: TGTGCCAGCAACACCCCCGAGGGATCAGATACGCAGTATTTT
CDR3 protein: CASNTPEGSDTQYF

CDR3 length: 15
D gene: TRBD1
clone size: -
V gene: TRBV10-2
J gene: TRBJ1-4
CDR3 DNA: TGCGCCAGCAGTGGCACCGGGACAGGGAATGAAAAACTGTTTTTT
CDR3 protein: CASSGTGTGNEKLFF

CDR3 length: 16
D gene: -
clone size: -
V gene: TRBV6-6
J gene: TRBJ1-4
CDR3 DNA: TGTGCCAGCAGCCGGACGGCGGGCGCAACTAATGAAAAACTGTTTTTT
CDR3 protein: CASSRTAGATNEKLFF

CDR3 length: 16
D gene: -
clone size: -
V gene: TRBV6-5
J gene: TRBJ1-4
CDR3 DNA: TGTGCCAGCAGTTACTCCCCCTTGGGGCGGAATGAAAAACTGTTTTTT
CDR3 protein: CASSYSPLGRNEKLFF

CDR3 length: 12
D gene: TRBD1
clone size: -
V gene: TRBV19
J gene: TRBJ1-4
CDR3 DNA: TGTGCCAGTAGTACTGACAGGGATATACCGTTTTTT
CDR3 protein: CASSTDRDIPFF

CDR3 length: 15
D gene: TRBD1
clone size: -
V gene: TRBV5-1
J gene: TRBJ1-1
CDR3 DNA: TGCGCCAGCAGCTGGGGGGGACAGGGAACTGCTGAAGCTTTCTTT
CDR3 protein: CASSWGGQGTAEAFF

CDR3 length: 15
D gene: TRBD2
clone size: -
V gene: TRBV19
J gene: TRBJ2-3
CDR3 DNA: TGTGCCAGTAGTATAGGGCTAGCGGACACAGATACGCAGTATTTT
CDR3 protein: CASSIGLADTDTQYF

CDR3 length: 14
D gene: -
clone size: -
V gene: TRBV6-5
J gene: TRBJ1-3
CDR3 DNA: TGTGCCAGCAGGGTCGGCCGGGAGGGAAACACCATATATTTT
CDR3 protein: CASRVGREGNTIYF

CDR3 length: 15
D gene: -
clone size: -
V gene: TRBV6-6
J gene: TRBJ2-3
CDR3 DNA: TGTGCCAGCAGTTACTCGGACAGCAACACAGATACGCAGTATTTT
CDR3 protein: CASSYSDSNTDTQYF

CDR3 length: 12
D gene: TRBD1
clone size: -
V gene: TRBV7-2
J gene: TRBJ1-1
CDR3 DNA: TGTGCCAGCAGCACAGGGGACGGTGAAGCTTTCTTT
CDR3 protein: CASSTGDGEAFF

CDR3 length: 14
D gene: -
clone size: many
V gene: TRBV10-3
J gene: TRBJ1-2
CDR3 DNA: TGTGCCATCAGTGAGGGGGGGTCCGACTATGGCTACACCTTC
CDR3 protein: CAISEGGSDYGYTF

CDR3 length: 16
D gene: TRBD2
clone size: once
V gene: TRBV9
J gene: TRBJ2-1
CDR3 DNA: TGTGCCAGCAGCTCCCTAGCGGGGAACCTCTACAATGAGCAGTTCTTC
CDR3 protein: CASSSLAGNLYNEQFF

CDR3 length: 13
D gene: -
clone size: once
V gene: TRBV5-6
J gene: TRBJ1-2
CDR3 DNA: TGTGCCAGCAGCCAAACAGCTAACTATGGCTACACCTTC
CDR3 protein: CASSQTANYGYTF

CDR3 length: 11
D gene: -
clone size: -
V gene: TRBV30
J gene: TRBJ2-7
CDR3 DNA: TGTGCCTGGAGTCTAGCGTACGAGCAGTACTTC
CDR3 protein: CAWSLAYEQYF

CDR3 length: 15
D gene: TRBD1
clone size: few
V gene: TRBV19
J gene: TRBJ1-5
CDR3 DNA: TGTGCCAGTAGTAGCGGGACAGGGGGCAATCAGCCCCAGCATTTT
CDR3 protein: CASSSGTGGNQPQHF

CDR3 length: 16
D gene: -
clone size: -
V gene: TRBV18
J gene: TRBJ1-5
CDR3 DNA: TGTGCCAGCTCACCCGACGGGAGGATGGCGGCTCAGCCCCAGCATTTT
CDR3 protein: CASSPDGRMAAQPQHF

CDR3 length: 14
D gene: TRBD1
clone size: -
V gene: TRBV5-1
J gene: TRBJ2-5
CDR3 DNA: TGCGCCAGCAGCCCGGGACAGGGGTTGAAGACCCAGTACTTC
CDR3 protein: CASSPGQGLKTQYF

CDR3 length: 15
D gene: -
clone size: -
V gene: TRBV18
J gene: TRBJ1-4
CDR3 DNA: TGTGCCAGCTCACCTGAAGCGGCAACTAATGAAAAACTGTTTTTT
CDR3 protein: CASSPEAATNEKLFF

CDR3 length: 13
D gene: TRBD2
clone size: -
V gene: TRBV9
J gene: TRBJ2-5
CDR3 DNA: TGTGCCAGCAGCGGCGAGCGGGGAGAGACCCAGTACTTC
CDR3 protein: CASSGERGETQYF